These 17 T cell receptor beta chains were sequenced from one sample in a study of blood T cell repertoires in COVID-19. The assay was immunoSEQ multiplex PCR, and TCRdb's table has in-frame clones only and misses some. Found here are around 99,000 clones, about nine tenths of them singletons; the top ten hold around 6.5%. Sequenced sample: peripheral blood. These receptors all stem from a man between 45 and 60 years old with active or convalescent COVID-19.

J is TRBJ2-3 and V is TRBV10-3; 7 nucleotides match TRBD2. Per germline, CDR1 ENHRY and CDR2 SYGVKD. V shed 10 bases and J 2 bases; nucleotides not matched to a gene: 6. The CDR3 runs 13 residues. The CDR3 DNA reads as TGTGCCACCCAAGCGGGGAACACAGATACGCAGTATTTT. This gives the protein CATQAGNTDTQYF.

The chain links TRBV6-5 to TRBJ1-1; TRBD1 might be the D (5 bases). CDR3 length: 14 residues. Germline V gives CDR1 MNHEY, CDR2 SVGAGI. Deletions cut 6 bases from V and 4 bases from J, with 15 bases between. The DNA of the CDR3 is TGTGCCAGCAGGGGTGGCGCGGGGGGCACTGAAGCTTTCTTT. Its translation: CASRGGAGGTEAFF.

A single count supports this clone. The chain uses TRBV5-1 and TRBJ2-7, with 8 nucleotides matching TRBD2. The CDR3 spans 17 residues. Losses at the gene ends were 3 bases for V and 0 bases for J; bases not matched to a gene: 11. Germline V gene lookup returns CDR1 SGHRS and CDR2 YFSETQ. This CDR3 reads CASSSSPQSGSSYEQYF. CDR3 coding DNA: TGCGCCAGCAGCTCATCGCCACAAAGCGGGAGCTCCTACGAGCAGTACTTC.

The rearrangement joins TRBV28 to TRBJ2-5, with a tentative D call TRBD2 (5 bases). With 7 bases removed from V and 1 base from J, the gap between germline ends came to 13 bases. Germline V gene sequence: CDR1 MDHEN, CDR2 SYDVKM. This CDR3 region has 14 residues. CDR3 region: CASTSPSIQETQYF. CDR3 bases: TGTGCCAGCACCTCGCCTAGCATCCAAGAGACCCAGTACTTC.

CDR3 bases: TGTGCCAGCAGCTTAAATTCTCTGAACACTGAAGCTTTCTTT. This encodes CASSLNSLNTEAFF. The rearrangement joins TRBV7-9 to TRBJ1-1, with D unresolved. This CDR3 is 14 amino acids long. CDR1 SEHNR and CDR2 FQNEAQ come from the germline V gene (reference sequence). Trimming shortened V by 2 bases and J by 0 bases, and 7 bases separated the two germline ends.

This clone was recorded a few times. A read error may account for a junction end that differs from germline. The chain uses TRBV12-3 or TRBV12-4 and TRBJ2-7, with D hard to call. The CDR3 runs 11 residues. CDR3 residues: CASGLGVEQYF. The CDR3, as DNA: TGTGCCAGCGGTTTGGGCGTCGAGCAGTACTTC.

The chain is built from TRBV11-2 and TRBJ1-2; possibly TRBD1 for D (5 bases). V lost 5 bases, J lost 2 bases, and 12 bases lay in between. CDR1 and CDR2 from the germline V gene are SGHAT and FQNNGV. The CDR3 consists of 14 residues. CDR3 sequence: CASSPDDRNYGYTF. The CDR3 DNA reads as TGTGCCAGCAGCCCAGATGACAGAAACTATGGCTACACCTTC.

The rearrangement joins TRBV6-1 to TRBJ1-1, with D tentatively TRBD1 (6 bases). The CDR3 spans 15 residues. Trimming removed 2 bases from V and 8 bases from J, with 18 bases in between. Germline CDR1 and CDR2: MNHNS and SASEGT. The CDR3 DNA sequence: TGTGCCAGCAGTGAAAAGGCGAGAGCGGGGACAGAAGCTTTCTTT. It specifies CASSEKARAGTEAFF.

The chain recombines TRBV27 with TRBJ2-7; 7 nucleotides match TRBD1. J was trimmed by 6 bases and V by 5 bases; bases with no gene match: 4. CDR3 size: 12 residues. Germline V gene sequence: CDR1 MNHEY, CDR2 SMNVEV (reference sequence). CDR3 sequence (DNA): TGTGCCAGCAGTCCCCCAGGGGGCGAGCAGTACTTC. Amino acid sequence: CASSPPGGEQYF.

The chain joins TRBV12-3 or TRBV12-4 to TRBJ1-1, with TRBD1 as a possible D gene (6 bases). The CDR3 is 13 residues long. Trimming left V 5 bases short and J 8 bases short, with 15 bases between. CDR3: CASSRTGILEAFF. DNA of the CDR3: TGTGCCAGCAGTCGAACAGGGATCTTAGAAGCTTTCTTT.

The V gene is TRBV20-1, the J gene TRBJ2-7; TRBD1 is a possible D gene (5 bases). There are 10 residues in the CDR3. CDR1 is DFQATT and CDR2 is SNEGSKA in the germline V gene (reference sequence). Trimming took off 5 bases at V and 6 bases at J, with 8 bases between the two ends. The CDR3 coding sequence is TGCAGTGCTGGCAGGGTCGAGCAGTACTTC. It specifies CSAGRVEQYF.

The chain uses TRBV5-1 and TRBJ2-1; a weak D match, TRBD1 (6 bases). The germline CDR1 and CDR2 sequences are SGHRS and YFSETQ. Trimming pared 0 bases from V and 9 bases from J, leaving 10 bases between. The CDR3 spans 13 residues. Here the CDR3 reads CASSLGRGGEQFF. CDR3 DNA: TGCGCCAGCAGCTTGGGCAGGGGTGGTGAGCAGTTCTTC.

The chain couples TRBV2 to TRBJ2-5; D possibly corresponds to TRBD2 (7 bases). V was cut by 3 bases and J by 4 bases, with 15 bases left in between. CDR3 length: 15 residues. Germline lookup yields CDR1 SNHLY and CDR2 FYNNEI. The CDR3 sequence is CASSDGPGEGETQYF. For the CDR3, the DNA is TGTGCCAGCAGTGACGGTCCAGGGGAGGGAGAGACCCAGTACTTC. The complete variable domain, with remaining parts taken from reference TRBV2 and TRBJ2-5, reads EPEVTQTPSHQVTQMGQEVILRCVPISNHLYFYWYRQILGQKVEFLVSFYNNEISEKSEIFDDQFSVERPDGSNFTLKIRSTKLEDSAMYFCASSDGPGEGETQYFGPGTRLLVL.

V gene TRBV19 combines with J gene TRBJ1-5; D possibly corresponds to TRBD1 (5 bases). Germline V gene lookup returns CDR1 LNHDA and CDR2 SQIVND (reference sequence). V was pared by 9 bases and J by 9 bases, with 21 bases between. This CDR3 comprises 14 residues. CDR3 protein: CASGRGRDYWPQHF. The CDR3, as DNA: TGTGCCAGCGGGCGGGGCAGGGATTATTGGCCCCAGCATTTT.

This chain connects TRBV7-9 to TRBJ2-3; TRBD2 agrees at 7 bases. Germline CDR1 and CDR2: SEHNR and FQNEAQ (reference sequence). This CDR3 spans 15 amino acids. After removal of 1 base from V and 0 bases from J, the junction contained 1 base not matched to a gene. CDR3 region: CASSLEGGSTDTQYF. Written as DNA, the CDR3 is TGTGCCAGCAGCTTAGAGGGAGGGAGCACAGATACGCAGTATTTT.

The rearrangement uses TRBV6-6 and TRBJ1-1; the match to TRBD1 covers 10 bases. J lost 5 bases, V lost 6 bases, and 6 bases had no gene match. Germline lookup yields CDR1 MNHNY and CDR2 SVGAGI (reference sequence). The CDR3 runs 14 residues. The CDR3 is CASSRLGQGTEAFF. DNA of the CDR3: TGTGCCAGCAGCCGTCTGGGACAGGGGACTGAAGCTTTCTTT.

The chain has TRBV9 and TRBJ2-1, with TRBD2 identical over 11 bases. CDR1 is SGDLS, CDR2 YYNGEE, per germline. The CDR3 spans 15 residues. V trimming: 3 bases; J trimming: 4 bases; junction bases outside the gene matches: 3. The DNA for the CDR3 is TGTGCCAGCAGCGGGGGACTAGCGGTTTACAATGAGCAGTTCTTC. It specifies CASSGGLAVYNEQFF.